The source of this T cell receptor beta chain is a study of metastatic and nonmetastatic thyroid tumors. At the level of the study: For malignant and benign thyroid patients, tumor or nodule tissue and blood were the sources whose repertoires were compared.

Among the patients, none had received any treatment before thyroid surgery. Findings and limits, study-wide: Reported TCR beta diversity, measured in blood and tumor, was significantly higher for malignant thyroid tumors than for benign nodules.

This clone was counted many times. What it binds is unknown. In the study's own analysis: The distant-metastasis classifier for papillary thyroid cancer was built from CDR3 differences across clinicopathological groups. TCRdb re-called the PCR reads with MiXCR. These V and J calls rely on TCRdb rather than the paper's analysis. The table includes almost 85,000 clones, about 12% detected once. This CDR3 spans 16 amino acids. Germline V gives CDR1 LGHNA, CDR2 YNFKEQ. J was trimmed by 3 bases and V by 4 bases; bases with no gene match: 8. The clonotype was recovered from a female donor with papillary thyroid cancer or a benign thyroid nodule (not recorded which). Some clones in this sample may be carry-over from other donors' samples. V and J are TRBV4-2 and TRBJ1-5; TRBD1 matches at 8 bases. The source material was tumor tissue. CDR3 protein: CASSPHGQGPNQPQHF. As DNA, the CDR3 is TGTGCCAGCAGCCCCCACGGACAGGGACCCAATCAGCCCCAGCATTTT.